The 10 T cell receptor beta chains listed next were all sequenced from one sample in a study of blood T cells in healthy people across ages. A second PCR, run for about 7 to 11 cycles, used a sample-barcoded 5' primer plus a J-beta primer mix. Each CDR3 protein is one row after TCRdb ran MiXCR on the 5' RACE reads. The sample has 1.5 million or so distinct CDR3 sequences; 35% to 45% are singletons. Sequencing was carried out using blood. Source of these receptors: a woman aged 18-29 years in good health.

This clonotype appeared a few times. The chain joins TRBV4-1 to TRBJ1-1; 7 bases agree with TRBD1. V dropped 3 bases and J dropped 1; count of bases not matched to a gene: 8. The CDR3 has 16 residues. Germline V gene data show CDR1 as MGHRA and CDR2 as YSYEKL. The CDR3 here is CASSQPTDRQNTEAFF. CDR3 nucleotides: TGCGCCAGCAGCCAGCCGACGGACAGGCAGAACACTGAAGCTTTCTTT.

The rearrangement links TRBV5-4 to TRBJ2-4; no reliable D call. The germline CDR1 and CDR2 sequences are SGHNT and YYREEE (reference sequence). V was trimmed by 6 bases and J by 0 bases, leaving 16 bases between them. The CDR3 is made up of 16 amino acids. Here the CDR3 reads CASTAESDLAKNIQYF. The CDR3 nucleotides are TGTGCCAGCACCGCAGAAAGCGACCTAGCCAAAAACATTCAGTACTTC.

J is TRBJ2-3 and V is TRBV20-1, with D possibly being TRBD1 (7 bases). CDR1 and CDR2 from the germline V gene are DFQATT and SNEGSKA (reference sequence). This CDR3 has 12 residues. DNA of the CDR3: TGCAGGGTGGGGGGACAGACAGATACGCAGTATTTT. Amino acids: CRVGGQTDTQYF.

This clonotype has only a few counts. This chain links TRBV2 with TRBJ2-5; 7 positions match TRBD1. This CDR3 is 13 amino acids long. Germline V CDR1 and CDR2: SNHLY, FYNNEI. With V trimmed by 5 bases and J by 7 bases, 7 bases remained unmatched. The CDR3 DNA sequence: TGTGCCAGCAGTCAAACAGGGGTGGTGACCCAGTACTTC. Its protein product is CASSQTGVVTQYF.

The chain couples TRBV7-6 to TRBJ2-7; the D gene could be TRBD1 or TRBD2 (6 bases each). The CDR3 is 14 amino acids. Trimming took 8 bases from V and 7 from J, leaving 21 bases between them. CDR1 and CDR2 from the germline V gene are SGHVS and FNYEAQ. CDR3: CASGKSGQGREQYF. DNA of the CDR3: TGTGCCAGCGGAAAATCCGGGCAGGGGAGGGAGCAGTACTTC.

This chain joins TRBV27 and TRBJ1-5; tentatively, D is TRBD1 (6 bases). The CDR3 runs to 15 residues. Trimming removed 3 bases from V and 4 bases from J, with 13 bases in between. Germline CDR1 MNHEY, CDR2 SMNVEV (reference sequence). CDR3 sequence: CASSFSSQGNQPQHF. The CDR3 region has the DNA TGTGCCAGCAGTTTCTCTTCCCAGGGGAATCAGCCCCAGCATTTT.

V is TRBV12-5 and J is TRBJ2-2; D unclear. The V gene's germline CDR1 is LGHNT and CDR2 FRNRAP. The CDR3 spans 14 residues. The ends were cut back, 11 bases at V and 1 base at J, with 14 bases in the middle. The CDR3 region is CAGSWAGNTGELFF. Here the CDR3 DNA reads TGTGCTGGTTCTTGGGCAGGGAACACCGGGGAGCTGTTTTTT.

The J gene is TRBJ1-5, the V gene TRBV10-3; no firm D call. The CDR3 runs to 15 residues. V dropped 0 bases and J dropped 1 base, with 7 bases sitting between them. Germline values: CDR1 ENHRY, CDR2 SYGVKD. The CDR3 nucleotides are TGTGCCATCAGTGAGTCCGTCCAGAGCAATCAGCCCCAGCATTTT. Its translation: CAISESVQSNQPQHF.

The chain has TRBV20-1 and TRBJ2-7; 11 nucleotides line up with TRBD2. This CDR3 comprises 17 residues. Unmatched junction bases numbered 14, after V lost 0 bases and J lost 7 bases. Germline V gene lookup returns CDR1 DFQATT and CDR2 SNEGSKA (reference sequence). CDR3 DNA: TGCAGTGCTAGAGATCCTTTGGTAGCGGGAGGGGACAATGAGCAGTACTTC. Amino acids: CSARDPLVAGGDNEQYF.

V and J are TRBV30 and TRBJ2-4; unclear D gene. V dropped 5 bases and J dropped 0 bases, with 14 bases sitting between them. Germline V gene lookup returns CDR1 GTSNPN and CDR2 SVGIG (reference sequence). CDR3 length: 15 amino acids. The CDR3 DNA is TGTGCCTGGGGTCGAAAGTCATCAGCCAAAAACATTCAGTACTTC. Translating it yields CAWGRKSSAKNIQYF.